This TCR beta chain was obtained from a study of T-cell reconstitution after alpha-beta-depleted transplantation in children. This clonotype was counted a few times. This CDR3 comprises 17 residues. Germline CDR1 reads DFQATT; CDR2 reads SNEGSKA (reference sequence). V lost 4 bases to trimming and J lost 5 bases; unmatched junction nucleotides: 13. For TCRbeta, the library was prepared with unique molecular identifiers. TCRdb independently ran MiXCR on the PCR reads; one entry per CDR3 protein. In the table there are about 400,000 distinct CDR3 sequences, about a fifth of which are singletons. This chain connects TRBV20-1 to TRBJ2-5; 13 bases align to TRBD2. The sample in question was PBMCs from the stem cell graft donor, obtained from the stem cell graft. The TCR sequence derives from a human donor who donated a stem cell graft to a child with acute myeloid leukemia. CDR3 sequence: CSATQLAGGPHQETQYF. As DNA, the CDR3 is TGCAGTGCTACCCAACTAGCGGGAGGGCCGCATCAGGAGACCCAGTACTTC.